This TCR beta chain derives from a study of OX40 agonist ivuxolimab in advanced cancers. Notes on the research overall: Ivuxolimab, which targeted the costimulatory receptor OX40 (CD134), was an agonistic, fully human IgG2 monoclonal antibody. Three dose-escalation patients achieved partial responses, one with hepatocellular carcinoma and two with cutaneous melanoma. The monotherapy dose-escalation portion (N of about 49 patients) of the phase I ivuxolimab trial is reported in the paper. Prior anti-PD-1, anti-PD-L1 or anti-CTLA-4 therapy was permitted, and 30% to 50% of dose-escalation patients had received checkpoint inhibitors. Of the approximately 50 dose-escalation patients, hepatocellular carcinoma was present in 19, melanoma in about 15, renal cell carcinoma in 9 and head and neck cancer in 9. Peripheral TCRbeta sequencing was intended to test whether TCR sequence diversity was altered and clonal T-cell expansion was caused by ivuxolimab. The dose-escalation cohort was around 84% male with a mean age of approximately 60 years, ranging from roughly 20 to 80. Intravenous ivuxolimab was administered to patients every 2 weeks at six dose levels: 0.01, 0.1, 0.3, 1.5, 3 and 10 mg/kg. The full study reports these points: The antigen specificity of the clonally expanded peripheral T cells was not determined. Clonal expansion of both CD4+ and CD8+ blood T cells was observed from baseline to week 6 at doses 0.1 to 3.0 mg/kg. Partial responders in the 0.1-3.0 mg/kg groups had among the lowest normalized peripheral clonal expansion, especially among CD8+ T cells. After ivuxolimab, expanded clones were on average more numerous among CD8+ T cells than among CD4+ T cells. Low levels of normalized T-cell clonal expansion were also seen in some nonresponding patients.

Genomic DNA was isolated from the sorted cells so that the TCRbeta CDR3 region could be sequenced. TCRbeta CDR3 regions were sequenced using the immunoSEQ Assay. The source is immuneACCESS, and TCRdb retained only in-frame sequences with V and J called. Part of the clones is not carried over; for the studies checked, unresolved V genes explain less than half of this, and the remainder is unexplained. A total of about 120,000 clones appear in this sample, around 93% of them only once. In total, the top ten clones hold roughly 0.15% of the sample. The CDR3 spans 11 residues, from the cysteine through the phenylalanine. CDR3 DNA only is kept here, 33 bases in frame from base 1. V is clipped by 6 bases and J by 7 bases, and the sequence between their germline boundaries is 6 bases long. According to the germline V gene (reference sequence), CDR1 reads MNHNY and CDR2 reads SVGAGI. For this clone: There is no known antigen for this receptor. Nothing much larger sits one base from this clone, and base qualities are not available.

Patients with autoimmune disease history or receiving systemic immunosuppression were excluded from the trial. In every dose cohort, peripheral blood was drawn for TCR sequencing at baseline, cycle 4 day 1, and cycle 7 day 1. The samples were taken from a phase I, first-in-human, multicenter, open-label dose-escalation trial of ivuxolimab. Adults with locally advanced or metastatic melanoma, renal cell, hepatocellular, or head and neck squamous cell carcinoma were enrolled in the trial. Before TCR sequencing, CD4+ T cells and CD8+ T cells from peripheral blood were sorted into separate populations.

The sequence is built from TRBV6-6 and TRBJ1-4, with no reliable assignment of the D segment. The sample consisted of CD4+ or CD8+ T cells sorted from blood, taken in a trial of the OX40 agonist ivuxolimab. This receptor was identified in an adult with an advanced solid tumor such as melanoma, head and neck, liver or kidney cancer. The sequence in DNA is TGTGCCAGCAGAGCGGGTGAAAAACTGTTTTTT. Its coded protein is CASRAGEKLFF.